This T cell receptor (beta chain) was profiled in a study of cytomegalovirus exposure and HLA in healthy donors. Use of 60 Vbeta and 13 Jbeta primers characterized the PCR. The repertoire was sequenced with immunoSEQ multiplex PCR; TCRdb's copy has only in-frame clones and lacks some. The sample carries around 140,000 clones, 76% recorded once. CDR1 SGHNT and CDR2 YYREEE come from the germline V gene (reference sequence). CDR3 length: 13 amino acids. Findings and limits, study-wide: A highly shared variant cluster was judged a likely technical artifact.

Concerning this clone itself: Its antigen is still unknown.

Sequenced material: PBMCs. The sequence was collected from a man in his forties or fifties in good health and CMV-seronegative. V is TRBV5-4 and J is TRBJ2-5; no reliable D call. With the DNA end fitting TRBJ2-7 better, the J assignment may be wrong. The CDR3 sequence: CASSLDFPYEQYF. Here the CDR3 DNA reads TGTGCCAGCAGCTTGGATTTCCCCTACGAGCAGTACTTC.